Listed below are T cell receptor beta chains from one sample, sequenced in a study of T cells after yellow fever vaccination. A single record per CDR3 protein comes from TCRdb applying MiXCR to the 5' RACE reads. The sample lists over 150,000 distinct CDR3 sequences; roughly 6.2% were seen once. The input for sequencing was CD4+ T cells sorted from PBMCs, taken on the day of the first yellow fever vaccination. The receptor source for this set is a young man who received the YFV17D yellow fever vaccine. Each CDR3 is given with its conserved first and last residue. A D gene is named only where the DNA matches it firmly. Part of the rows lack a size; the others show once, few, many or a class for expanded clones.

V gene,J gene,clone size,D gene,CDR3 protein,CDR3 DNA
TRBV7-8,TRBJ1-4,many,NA,CASSPLKSTGGSEKLFF,TGTGCCAGCAGCCCCCTAAAGTCGACCGGGGGGAGTGAAAAACTGTTTTTT
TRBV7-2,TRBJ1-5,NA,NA,CASSEGRYQPQHF,TGTGCCAGCAGCGAAGGACGGTATCAGCCCCAGCATTTT
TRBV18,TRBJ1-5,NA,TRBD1,CASSGQVGPDQPQHF,TGTGCCAGCTCAGGACAGGTGGGACCGGACCAGCCCCAGCATTTT
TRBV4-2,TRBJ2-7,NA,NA,CASSTREGYEQYF,TGTGCCAGCAGCACTCGAGAGGGGTACGAGCAGTACTTC
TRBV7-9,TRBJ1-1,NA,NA,CASSLGWGIEAFF,TGTGCCAGCAGCTTAGGCTGGGGGATTGAAGCTTTCTTT
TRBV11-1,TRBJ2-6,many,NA,CASSLSPHVGLSGANVLTF,TGTGCCAGCAGCTTATCCCCCCACGTCGGGCTCTCTGGGGCCAACGTCCTGACTTTC
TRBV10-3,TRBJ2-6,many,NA,CAISGTGANVLTF,TGTGCCATCAGTGGAACTGGGGCCAACGTCCTGACTTTC
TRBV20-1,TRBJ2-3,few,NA,CSAHEESTDTQYF,TGCAGTGCCCACGAGGAAAGCACAGATACGCAGTATTTT
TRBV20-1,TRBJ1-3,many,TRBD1,CSARVRQGENTIYF,TGCAGTGCTAGAGTGAGACAGGGTGAAAACACCATATATTTT
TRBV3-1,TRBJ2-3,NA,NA,CASSHFSTRDTQYF,TGTGCCAGCAGCCATTTCTCCACCCGGGATACGCAGTATTTT
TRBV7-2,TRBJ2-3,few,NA,CASSFYRGPDTQYF,TGTGCCAGCAGCTTCTACCGGGGCCCAGATACGCAGTATTTT
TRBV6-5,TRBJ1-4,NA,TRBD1,CASSLGTGLGEKLFF,TGTGCCAGCAGTTTGGGGACAGGGTTGGGCGAAAAACTGTTTTTT
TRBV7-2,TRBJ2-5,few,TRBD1,CASSLRQGSIGQGTQYF,TGTGCCAGCAGCCTGAGACAGGGGAGTATAGGCCAGGGGACCCAGTACTTC
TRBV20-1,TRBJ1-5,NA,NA,CSASTGLSNQPQHF,TGCAGTGCTAGTACAGGGTTAAGCAATCAGCCCCAGCATTTT
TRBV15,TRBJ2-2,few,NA,CATSRFPPGELFF,TGTGCCACCAGCAGATTTCCGCCCGGGGAGCTGTTTTTT
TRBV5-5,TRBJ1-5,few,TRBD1,CASSFESGTAQHF,TGTGCCAGCAGCTTTGAGTCCGGGACAGCCCAGCATTTT